Listed below are T cell receptor beta chains from one sample, sequenced in a study of neurological immune-mediated disorders. MiXCR was run by TCRdb on the 5' RACE reads, yielding one entry per CDR3 protein. The sample yields about 55,000 distinct CDR3 sequences, around 3.6% seen once. The sequenced sample consisted of PBMCs. The receptors stem from a man aged 25-40 years with multiple sclerosis. Each CDR3 is given with its conserved first and last residue. The D gene is left open where the match is weak. Rows give clone size only sometimes, using once, few, many, or a class for an expanded clone.

14	.	TRBV7-3	TRBJ1-1	many	CASSPRSGNTEAFF	TGTGCCAGCAGCCCTCGAAGCGGAAACACTGAAGCTTTCTTT
16	TRBD2	TRBV5-1	TRBJ2-5	many	CASSLTRAGVGETQYF	TGCGCCAGCAGCTTAACCCGAGCGGGAGTAGGAGAGACCCAGTACTTC
14	.	TRBV12-3/TRBV12-4	TRBJ1-5	many	CASSFLAIDQPQHF	TGTGCCAGCAGTTTTTTGGCAATTGATCAGCCCCAGCATTTT
13	TRBD2	TRBV29-1	TRBJ2-5	many	CSASGGKGETQYF	TGCAGCGCCTCGGGAGGGAAAGGAGAGACCCAGTACTTC
15	TRBD1	TRBV20-1	TRBJ1-1	many	CSASMVWTGYTEAFF	TGCAGTGCTAGTATGGTCTGGACAGGCTACACTGAAGCTTTCTTT
14	.	TRBV7-2	TRBJ1-1	many	CASSLLPGLTEAFF	TGTGCCAGCAGCTTATTACCAGGGCTCACTGAAGCTTTCTTT
11	.	TRBV6-5	TRBJ1-1	many	CASRVGTEAFF	TGTGCCAGCAGGGTCGGCACTGAAGCTTTCTTT
14	.	TRBV9	TRBJ1-1	many	CASSVAPGSPEAFF	TGTGCCAGCAGCGTAGCCCCGGGAAGCCCTGAAGCTTTCTTT
14	TRBD1	TRBV18	TRBJ2-7	many	CASSPRTGVYEQYF	TGTGCCAGCTCACCCCGGACAGGGGTTTACGAGCAGTACTTC
15	.	TRBV19	TRBJ1-2	.	CASSMFRTVEYGYTF	TGTGCCAGTTCCATGTTTCGGACAGTTGAGTATGGCTACACCTTC
14	.	TRBV3-1	TRBJ2-5	many	CASSQRWQQETQYF	TGTGCCAGCAGCCAGAGGTGGCAGCAAGAGACCCAGTACTTC
14	.	TRBV7-9	TRBJ2-3	many	CASSTTYGTDTQYF	TGTGCCAGCAGCACAACCTATGGCACAGATACGCAGTATTTT
15	TRBD2	TRBV6-4	TRBJ2-3	many	CASSGSGGATDTQYF	TGTGCCAGCAGTGGAAGCGGGGGGGCCACAGATACGCAGTATTTT
13	.	TRBV20-1	TRBJ1-1	many	CSALKVGLTEAFF	TGCAGTGCCCTCAAGGTAGGGCTCACTGAAGCTTTCTTT
14	.	TRBV5-1	TRBJ2-7	many	CASRPQEGTYEQYF	TGCGCCAGCAGACCCCAGGAGGGGACCTACGAGCAGTACTTC
14	.	TRBV12-3/TRBV12-4	TRBJ1-2	.	CASSAGRRNYGYTF	TGTGCCAGCAGTGCAGGGCGAAGAAACTATGGCTACACCTTC
13	.	TRBV14	TRBJ2-1	many	CASSQDFSGKQFF	TGTGCCAGCAGCCAAGATTTTTCCGGGAAGCAGTTCTTC
17	.	TRBV20-1	TRBJ2-3	many	CSACRLPSQGPTDTQYF	TGCAGTGCTTGTCGTTTGCCGAGCCAGGGCCCCACAGATACGCAGTATTTT
14	.	TRBV15	TRBJ2-3	many	CATIGAGTTDTQYF	TGTGCCACTATTGGGGCAGGAACTACAGATACGCAGTATTTT
14	TRBD2	TRBV7-9	TRBJ2-1	.	CASSWTSGYNEQFF	TGTGCCAGCAGCTGGACTAGCGGGTACAATGAGCAGTTCTTC
14	.	TRBV5-1	TRBJ1-5	many	CASSLGGSNQPQHF	TGCGCCAGCAGCTTGGGGGGTAGCAATCAGCCCCAGCATTTT
15	.	TRBV20-1	TRBJ2-2	many	CSARAQKRNTRELFF	TGCAGTGCTAGAGCCCAAAAACGGAACACCCGGGAGCTGTTTTTT
11	.	TRBV5-1	TRBJ2-5	few	CASRFGETQYF	TGCGCCAGCAGATTCGGAGAGACCCAGTACTTC
16	.	TRBV5-1	TRBJ2-5	many	CASSQISGTRGETQYF	TGCGCCAGCAGCCAGATATCGGGAACGAGGGGGGAGACCCAGTACTTC
14	.	TRBV7-8	TRBJ2-7	many	CASSPWDRSYEQYF	TGTGCCAGCAGCCCATGGGACCGCTCCTACGAGCAGTACTTC
14	TRBD1	TRBV9	TRBJ2-7	many	CASSVGDRSYEQYF	TGTGCCAGCAGCGTGGGGGACAGATCCTACGAGCAGTACTTC
14	.	TRBV5-1	TRBJ1-2	many	CASSLERRDYGYTF	TGCGCCAGCAGCTTGGAGAGGAGGGACTATGGCTACACCTTC